The entry below gives a single T cell receptor (beta chain) sequence along with its context. Antigen unknown. The assay was immunoSEQ multiplex PCR, and TCRdb's table has in-frame clones only and misses some. The data show about 77,000 clones, about 85% seen once. This sample was included in a study of OX40 agonist ivuxolimab in advanced cancers. Study summary: Recorded diagnoses for dose-escalation patients were hepatocellular carcinoma, melanoma, renal cell or head and neck cancer.

Broader study findings: By week 6 at 0.1 to 3.0 mg/kg, blood CD4+ and CD8+ T cells had expanded clonally. Among T cells, CD8+ cells averaged more expanded clones than CD4+ cells.

V dropped 5 bases and J dropped 2 bases, with 10 bases sitting between them. The CDR3 contains 13 residues. In germline, CDR1 is MDHEN, CDR2 SYDVKM. The sample was CD4+ or CD8+ T cells sorted from blood, taken in a trial of the OX40 agonist ivuxolimab. The receptor's source is an adult with an advanced solid tumor such as melanoma, head and neck, liver or kidney cancer. V usage is TRBV28 and J usage is TRBJ2-7; D perhaps matches TRBD2 (5 bases). CDR3: CASSRSGPYEQYF. The DNA for the CDR3 is TGTGCCAGCAGTCGGAGCGGCCCCTACGAGCAGTACTTC. The full variable domain, completed using reference TRBV28 and TRBJ2-7, is DVKVTQSSRYLVKRTGEKVFLECVQDMDHENMFWYRQDPGLGLRLIYFSYDVKMKEKGDIPEGYSVSREKKERFSLILESASTNQTSMYLCASSRSGPYEQYFGPGTRLTVT.